One and the same sample provided the 30 T cell receptor beta chains below, sequenced in a study of blood T cell repertoires in COVID-19. Repertoires were generated with immunoSEQ multiplex PCR, while TCRdb's copy carries only in-frame clones and drops some. The sample shows about 210,000 clones, 75% to 85% of them seen only once. Sequenced: peripheral blood. The origin of the receptors is a man in his forties who had recovered from COVID-19.

The rearrangement joins TRBV5-1 to TRBJ2-6; a possible D gene is TRBD2 (7 bases). The CDR3 spans 16 residues. The germline V and J ends were trimmed by 4 bases and 2 bases, with 13 bases remaining between them. Germline CDR1 SGHRS, CDR2 YFSETQ. The CDR3 loop is CASSGGASPGANVLTF. The CDR3 region has the DNA TGCGCCAGCAGCGGGGGGGCTTCCCCTGGGGCCAACGTCCTGACTTTC.

The gene calls are TRBV7-2 and TRBJ1-2; D possibly corresponds to TRBD1 (5 bases). V shed 1 base and J shed 4 bases, with 10 bases lying between them. CDR1 SGHTA and CDR2 FQGNSA come from the germline V gene. The CDR3 totals 14 residues. The CDR3 sequence: CASSLGQPLYGYTF. As DNA, the CDR3 is TGTGCCAGCAGCTTAGGACAGCCCCTCTATGGCTACACCTTC. The full variable domain, completed using reference TRBV7-2 and TRBJ1-2, is GAGVSQSPSNKVTEKGKDVELRCDPISGHTALYWYRQSLGQGLEFLIYFQGNSAPDKSGLPSDRFSAERTGGSVSTLTIQRTQQEDSAVYLCASSLGQPLYGYTFGSGTRLTVV.

The V gene is TRBV12-3 or TRBV12-4, the J gene TRBJ1-6; tentative D call: TRBD1 (6 bases). This CDR3 is built from 11 residues. The V end lost 4 bases, the J end lost 14 bases, and 9 bases lay between the germline ends. The CDR3 nucleotides are TGTGCCAGCAGTTCCCGACAGGCCCTCCACTTT. As protein: CASSSRQALHF.

This chain connects TRBV5-1 to TRBJ2-2, with 8 bases identical to TRBD1. Germline V gives CDR1 SGHRS, CDR2 YFSETQ. V was pared by 3 bases and J by 4 bases, with 2 bases of the junction left unmatched. This CDR3 has 14 amino acids. CDR3 residues: CASSSGTGTGELFF. The CDR3 bases are TGCGCCAGCAGCTCCGGGACAGGCACCGGGGAGCTGTTTTTT.

J is TRBJ1-1 and V is TRBV2, with 7 bases that match TRBD1. With V trimmed by 6 bases and J by 6 bases, 10 bases remained unmatched. CDR3 length equals 14 residues. The germline V gene has CDR1 SNHLY and CDR2 FYNNEI. In nucleotides, the CDR3 is TGTGCCAGCAGGACGCTAAGGGGGCAGGCTGAAGCTTTCTTT. Its translation is CASRTLRGQAEAFF.

The J gene is TRBJ2-7, the V gene TRBV6-5, with TRBD1 matching 11 bases. V was clipped by 7 bases and J by 5 bases; unmatched bases: 10. CDR1 is MNHEY, CDR2 SVGAGI, per germline. The CDR3 is made up of 15 amino acids. CDR3 amino acids: CASKLGQGVYNEQYF. CDR3 in DNA: TGTGCCAGCAAACTGGGACAGGGGGTTTACAACGAGCAGTACTTC.

A word on this clone: The identical CDR3 is also encoded by other nucleotide sequences in the sample. The chain has TRBV9 and TRBJ1-1; 9 nucleotides agree with TRBD1. This CDR3 has 14 amino acids. Looked up from germline, CDR1 is SGDLS and CDR2 is YYNGEE. J was trimmed by 5 bases and V by 0 bases; bases with no gene match: 2. The CDR3 is CASSVATGGTEAFF. CDR3 DNA: TGTGCCAGCAGCGTAGCGACAGGGGGGACTGAAGCTTTCTTT.

The chain couples TRBV11-2 to TRBJ2-1, with TRBD2 matching over 9 bases. The CDR3 length is 14 residues. Germline lookup yields CDR1 SGHAT and CDR2 FQNNGV. Losses at the gene ends were 8 bases for V and 3 bases for J; bases not matched to a gene: 5. CDR3 loop: CASGAGGVYNEQFF. As DNA, the CDR3 is TGTGCCAGCGGGGCGGGAGGGGTCTACAATGAGCAGTTCTTC. The variable domain in full, with the rest retrieved from reference TRBV11-2 and TRBJ2-1, is EAGVAQSPRYKIIEKRQSVAFWCNPISGHATLYWYQQILGQGPKLLIQFQNNGVVDDSQLPKDRFSAERLKGVDSTLKIQPAKLEDSAVYLCASGAGGVYNEQFFGPGTRLTVL.

This clone was counted a few times. The chain joins TRBV28 to TRBJ1-4; 9 nucleotides align to TRBD1. Per germline, CDR1 MDHEN and CDR2 SYDVKM. The CDR3 length is 16 residues. V lost 6 bases to trimming and J lost 4 bases; unmatched junction nucleotides: 9. The CDR3: CASRPGQGSLNEKLFF. CDR3 DNA: TGTGCCAGCAGGCCGGGACAGGGATCCCTTAATGAAAAACTGTTTTTT.

The chain recombines TRBV9 with TRBJ1-2; a weak D match, TRBD1 (5 bases). The germline V and J ends were trimmed by 3 bases and 5 bases, with 14 bases remaining between them. The CDR3 has 14 residues. Per the germline V gene, CDR1 is SGDLS and CDR2 is YYNGEE. Here the CDR3 reads CASSAMGGIYGYTF. CDR3 coding DNA: TGTGCCAGCAGCGCCATGGGGGGAATTTATGGCTACACCTTC.

The chain joins TRBV3-1 (or the pseudogene TRBV3-2) to TRBJ1-5; the match to TRBD1 covers 10 bases. The germline V gene encodes CDR1 LGHDT and CDR2 YNNKEL (reference sequence). With V trimmed by 3 bases and J by 7 bases, 6 bases remained unmatched. The CDR3 extends over 15 amino acids. The chain's CDR3 is CASSHQTGGRQPQHF. The CDR3 nucleotides are TGTGCCAGCAGCCACCAGACAGGGGGCAGACAGCCCCAGCATTTT.

This sequence joins TRBV5-4 and TRBJ1-1, with D maybe TRBD1 (5 bases). Germline V gene data show CDR1 as SGHNT and CDR2 as YYREEE (reference sequence). The CDR3 is 15 amino acids. Trimming left V 4 bases short and J 3 bases short, with 16 bases between. As DNA, the CDR3 is TGTGCCAGCAGCCCCACGACAGAGACAGACACTGAAGCTTTCTTT. Its translation: CASSPTTETDTEAFF.

The chain is built from TRBV5-1 and TRBJ2-3; 11 bases match TRBD2. The CDR3 runs 16 residues. V gave up 4 bases and J gave up 0 bases; unmatched junction bases: 4. Per germline, CDR1 SGHRS and CDR2 YFSETQ. The CDR3 bases are TGCGCCAGCAGCAGGGGACTAGCGGACAGCACAGATACGCAGTATTTT. This translates into CASSRGLADSTDTQYF. Filled out from reference TRBV5-1 and TRBJ2-3, the complete variable domain reads KAGVTQTPRYLIKTRGQQVTLSCSPISGHRSVSWYQQTPGQGLQFLFEYFSETQRNKGNFPGRFSGRQFSNSRSEMNVSTLELGDSALYLCASSRGLADSTDTQYFGPGTRLTVL.

This chain links TRBV10-2 with TRBJ2-2; maybe TRBD2 (6 bases). Germline-derived CDR1 and CDR2 are WSHSY and SAAADI. V was cut by 6 bases and J by 0 bases, with 14 bases left in between. This CDR3 contains 16 residues. Here the CDR3 reads CASSGVGGANTGELFF. CDR3 sequence (DNA): TGCGCCAGCAGCGGTGTCGGCGGGGCGAACACCGGGGAGCTGTTTTTT.

V is TRBV19 and J is TRBJ1-4, with 10 bases fitting TRBD1. Germline trimming cut 3 bases from V and 8 bases from J; bases unmatched to any gene: 12. CDR1 and CDR2 from the germline V gene are LNHDA and SQIVND (reference sequence). The CDR3 has 17 residues. The CDR3, as DNA: TGTGCCAGTAGTATCCTTACGCCTGGACAGGGGGACGAAAAACTGTTTTTT. As protein: CASSILTPGQGDEKLFF. Full variable domain (remainder filled in from reference TRBV19 and TRBJ1-4): DGGITQSPKYLFRKEGQNVTLSCEQNLNHDAMYWYRQDPGQGLRLIYYSQIVNDFQKGDIAEGYSVSREKKESFPLTVTSAQKNPTAFYLCASSILTPGQGDEKLFFGSGTQLSVL.

This clone has a handful of counts. The chain uses TRBV11-2 and TRBJ2-4; possible D gene TRBD2, 5 bases. Germline CDR1 and CDR2: SGHAT and FQNNGV. This CDR3 is 15 amino acids long. Trimming removed 2 bases at V and 1 base at J, with 9 bases between. The CDR3 region is CASSLRLTAKNIQYF. DNA for the CDR3: TGTGCCAGCAGCTTACGACTAACGGCCAAAAACATTCAGTACTTC. Using reference TRBV11-2 and TRBJ2-4 for the parts outside the CDR3, the full variable domain is EAGVAQSPRYKIIEKRQSVAFWCNPISGHATLYWYQQILGQGPKLLIQFQNNGVVDDSQLPKDRFSAERLKGVDSTLKIQPAKLEDSAVYLCASSLRLTAKNIQYFGAGTRLSVL.

The CDR3 region is CAIRPTGGNSPLHF. In DNA, the CDR3 is TGTGCCATCAGACCGACAGGGGGTAATTCACCCCTCCACTTT. The rearrangement joins TRBV10-3 to TRBJ1-6; TRBD1 agrees at 9 bases. After removal of 6 bases from V and 6 bases from J, the junction contained 3 bases not matched to a gene. The CDR3 sequence is 14 residues long. Looked up from germline, CDR1 is ENHRY and CDR2 is SYGVKD.

The gene calls are TRBV29-1 and TRBJ2-7; maybe TRBD1 (5 bases). Germline CDR1 is SQVTM and CDR2 is ANQGSEA. Trimming pared 5 bases from V and 5 bases from J, leaving 16 bases between. The CDR3 length is 13 residues. CDR3 coding DNA: TGCAGCGTTCCACTTAGGGGTTCCCACGAGCAGTACTTC. This codes for CSVPLRGSHEQYF.

The rearrangement links TRBV6-1 to TRBJ1-2, with D tentatively TRBD1 (6 bases). In germline, CDR1 is MNHNS, CDR2 SASEGT. V gave up 3 bases and J gave up 7 bases, with 12 bases separating them. CDR3 length: 13 residues. This CDR3 reads CASSEGGRAGYTF. In DNA form, the CDR3 reads TGTGCCAGCAGTGAGGGGGGGCGTGCTGGCTACACCTTC.

The CDR3 sequence: CASSLAVGGLAGGEQFF. The DNA of the CDR3 is TGTGCCAGCAGTTTGGCCGTCGGGGGACTAGCGGGGGGCGAGCAGTTCTTC. J is TRBJ2-1 and V is TRBV27; 15 bases are a match to TRBD2. V lost 3 bases, J lost 10 bases, and 10 bases stayed unmatched. CDR1 and CDR2 from the germline V gene are MNHEY and SMNVEV (reference sequence). The CDR3 has 17 residues.

This clone was counted only a few times. The chain employs TRBV6-1 and TRBJ2-5; no definite D call. This CDR3 region has 14 residues. V was shortened by 2 bases and J by 5 bases, with 12 bases between the two germline ends. CDR1 and CDR2 from the germline V gene are MNHNS and SASEGT. CDR3 sequence reads: CASSEWRNGETQYF. DNA for the CDR3: TGTGCCAGCAGTGAATGGCGGAACGGTGAGACCCAGTACTTC.

V usage is TRBV7-8 and J usage is TRBJ2-5, with TRBD2 matching 9 bases. CDR1 and CDR2 (germline): SGHVS, FQNEAQ. This CDR3 is 16 amino acids long. V was pared by 1 base and J by 4 bases, with 7 bases of the junction left unmatched. The CDR3 DNA follows: TGTGCCAGCAGCTTAGGGGCTAGCGGGGCCCCAGAGACCCAGTACTTC. Protein product: CASSLGASGAPETQYF.

The genes are TRBV6-5 and TRBJ2-5, with D tentatively TRBD1 (5 bases). This CDR3 region has 15 residues. Trimming shortened V by 8 bases and J by 5 bases, and 21 bases separated the two germline ends. Per germline, CDR1 MNHEY and CDR2 SVGAGI. CDR3: CASGTYGRASETQYF. As DNA, the CDR3 is TGTGCCAGCGGAACCTATGGCAGGGCCTCGGAGACCCAGTACTTC.

This clone occurred a few times. The chain links TRBV19 to TRBJ1-2; TRBD1 matches 9 bases. Germline CDR1 is LNHDA and CDR2 is SQIVND (reference sequence). CDR3 length: 14 residues. Trimming removed 6 bases from V and 6 bases from J; junction bases left unmatched: 8. Here the CDR3 reads CASSPSGTGHGYTF. As DNA, the CDR3 is TGTGCCAGTAGCCCAAGTGGGACAGGGCATGGCTACACCTTC.

This clone was seen a handful of times. The CDR3 here is CASSRRDRVETQYF. CDR3 in DNA: TGTGCCAGCAGCCGCCGGGACAGGGTGGAGACCCAGTACTTC. The chain carries TRBV6-5 and TRBJ2-5; 9 bases match TRBD1. Germline V lookup: CDR1 MNHEY, CDR2 SVGAGI. This CDR3 has 14 residues. J lost 5 bases, V lost 6 bases, and 7 bases had no gene match.

The rearrangement uses TRBV11-3 and TRBJ2-1; no definite D call. Trimming pared 0 bases from V and 10 bases from J, leaving 10 bases between. Per germline, CDR1 SGHNT and CDR2 YENEEA. The CDR3 has 13 amino acids. DNA for the CDR3: TGTGCCAGCAGCTTAGAGACAAATGAGGAGCAGTTCTTC. Protein product: CASSLETNEEQFF.

The chain combines TRBV2 with TRBJ1-2; 8 bases are shared with TRBD1. The junction had 8 bases not matched to a gene; V was cut back by 8 bases and J by 6 bases. The CDR3 has 13 amino acids. Looked up from germline, CDR1 is SNHLY and CDR2 is FYNNEI. The CDR3 reads CASRAGGSDGYTF. The CDR3 bases are TGTGCCAGCCGAGCAGGGGGCTCCGATGGCTACACCTTC. The entire variable domain, with the rest obtained from reference TRBV2 and TRBJ1-2, is as follows: EPEVTQTPSHQVTQMGQEVILRCVPISNHLYFYWYRQILGQKVEFLVSFYNNEISEKSEIFDDQFSVERPDGSNFTLKIRSTKLEDSAMYFCASRAGGSDGYTFGSGTRLTVV.

This clone occurred once. CDR3 residues: CASSPSTGDDTEAFF. CDR3 DNA sequence: TGTGCCAGCAGCCCCTCGACAGGGGACGACACTGAAGCTTTCTTT. The J gene is TRBJ1-1, the V gene TRBV4-2, with 8 bases that match TRBD1. V lost 4 bases and J lost 3; bases outside the gene matches: 7. Germline assignment: CDR1 LGHNA and CDR2 YNFKEQ. The CDR3 extends over 15 amino acids.

The rearrangement uses TRBV7-2 and TRBJ1-3, with 8 bases matching TRBD1. Trimming took 5 bases from V and 1 from J; bases not matched to a gene: 7. Germline-derived CDR1 and CDR2 are SGHTA and FQGNSA. CDR3 length: 16 amino acids. CDR3 residues: CASSPRGQASGNTIYF. The CDR3 DNA is TGTGCCAGCAGCCCTCGGGGACAGGCTTCTGGAAACACCATATATTTT.

This clone came up a few times. DNA of the CDR3: TGTGCCAGCAGCCGGACCTCGGGAGGACGAGAGACCCAGTACTTC. Its translation is CASSRTSGGRETQYF. The genes are TRBV14 and TRBJ2-5, with 7 bases identical to TRBD2. Unmatched junction bases numbered 9, after V lost 4 bases and J lost 4 bases. From germline, CDR1 is SGHDN and CDR2 FVKESK. The CDR3 length is 15 residues.